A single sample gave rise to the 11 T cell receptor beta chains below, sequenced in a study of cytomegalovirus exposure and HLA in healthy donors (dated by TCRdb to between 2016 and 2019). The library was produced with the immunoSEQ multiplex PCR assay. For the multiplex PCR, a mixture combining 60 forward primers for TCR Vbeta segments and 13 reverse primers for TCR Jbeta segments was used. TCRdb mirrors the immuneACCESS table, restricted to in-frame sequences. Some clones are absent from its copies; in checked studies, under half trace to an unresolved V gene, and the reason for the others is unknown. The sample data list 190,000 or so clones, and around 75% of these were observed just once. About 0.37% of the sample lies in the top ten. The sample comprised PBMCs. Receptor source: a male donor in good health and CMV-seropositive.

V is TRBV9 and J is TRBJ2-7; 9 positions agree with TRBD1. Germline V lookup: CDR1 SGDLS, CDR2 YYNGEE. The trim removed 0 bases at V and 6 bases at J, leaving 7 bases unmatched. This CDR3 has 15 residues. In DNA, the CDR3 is TGTGCCAGCAGCGTAGGGAGGACAGGGGTAAGCGAGCAGTACTTC. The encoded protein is CASSVGRTGVSEQYF.

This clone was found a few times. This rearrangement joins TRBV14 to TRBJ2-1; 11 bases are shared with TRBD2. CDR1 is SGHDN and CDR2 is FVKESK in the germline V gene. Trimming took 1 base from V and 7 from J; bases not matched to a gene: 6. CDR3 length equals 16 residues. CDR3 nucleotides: TGTGCCAGCAGCCAAGGGGTAGCGGGAGGGCGAAATGAGCAGTTCTTC. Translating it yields CASSQGVAGGRNEQFF.

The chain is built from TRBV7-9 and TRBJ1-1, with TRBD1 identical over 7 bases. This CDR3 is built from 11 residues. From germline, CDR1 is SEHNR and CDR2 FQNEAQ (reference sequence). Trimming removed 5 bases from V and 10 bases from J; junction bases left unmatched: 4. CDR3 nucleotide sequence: TGTGCCAGCAGCCGACAGGGAACAGCTTTCTTT. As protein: CASSRQGTAFF.

In DNA, the CDR3 is TGTGCCAGCTCAACAGGGAGTGGATTTGCGGTCTCTGAAGCTTTCTTT. Amino acids: CASSTGSGFAVSEAFF. The chain joins TRBV18 to TRBJ1-1; TRBD1 might be the D (6 bases). Trimming took 5 bases from V and 6 from J, leaving 22 bases between them. The germline V gene encodes CDR1 KGHSH and CDR2 LQKENI. This CDR3 comprises 16 residues.

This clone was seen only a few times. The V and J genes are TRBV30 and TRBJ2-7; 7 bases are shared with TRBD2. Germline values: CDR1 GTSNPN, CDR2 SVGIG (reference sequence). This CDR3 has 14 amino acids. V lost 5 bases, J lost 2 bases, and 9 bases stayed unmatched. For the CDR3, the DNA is TGTGCCTGGTCTAGGGGAGGGAGTACCTACGAGCAGTACTTC. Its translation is CAWSRGGSTYEQYF.

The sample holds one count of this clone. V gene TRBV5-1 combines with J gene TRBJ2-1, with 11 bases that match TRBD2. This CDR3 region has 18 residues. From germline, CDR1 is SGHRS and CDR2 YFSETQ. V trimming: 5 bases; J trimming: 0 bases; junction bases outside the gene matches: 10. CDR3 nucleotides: TGCGCCAGCAGGAGCGGGACTAGCGGTCCTAGCTCCTACAATGAGCAGTTCTTC. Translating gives CASRSGTSGPSSYNEQFF.

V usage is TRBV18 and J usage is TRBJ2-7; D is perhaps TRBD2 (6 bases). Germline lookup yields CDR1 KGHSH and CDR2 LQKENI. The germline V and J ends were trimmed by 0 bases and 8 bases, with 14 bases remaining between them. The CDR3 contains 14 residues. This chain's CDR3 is CASSPPSRGTQQYF. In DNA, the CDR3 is TGTGCCAGCTCACCACCGTCCCGGGGGACTCAGCAGTACTTC. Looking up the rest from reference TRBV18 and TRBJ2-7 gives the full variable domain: NAGVMQNPRHLVRRRGQEARLRCSPMKGHSHVYWYRQLPEEGLKFMVYLQKENIIDESGMPKERFSAEFPKEGPSILRIQQVVRGDSAAYFCASSPPSRGTQQYFGPGTRLTVT.

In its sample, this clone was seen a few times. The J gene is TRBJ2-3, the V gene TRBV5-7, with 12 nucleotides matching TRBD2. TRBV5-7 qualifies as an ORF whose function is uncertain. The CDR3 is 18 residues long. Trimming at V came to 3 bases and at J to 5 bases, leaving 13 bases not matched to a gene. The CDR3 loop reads CASSSEPRLAGVEDTQYF. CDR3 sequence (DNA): TGTGCCAGCAGCTCCGAACCCCGACTAGCGGGAGTAGAAGATACGCAGTATTTT.

The CDR3 spells CASSFPTGTNTGELFF. In DNA form, the CDR3 reads TGTGCCAGCAGCTTCCCGACAGGGACGAACACCGGGGAGCTGTTTTTT. V is TRBV7-8 and J is TRBJ2-2, with 7 bases lining up with TRBD1. This CDR3 is 16 amino acids long. V trimming: 3 bases; J trimming: 0 bases; junction bases outside the gene matches: 4. Germline lookup yields CDR1 SGHVS and CDR2 FQNEAQ. Full variable domain (remainder filled in from reference TRBV7-8 and TRBJ2-2): GAGVSQSPRYKVAKRGQDVALRCDPISGHVSLFWYQQALGQGPEFLTYFQNEAQLDKSGLPSDRFFAERPEGSVSTLKIQRTQQEDSAVYLCASSFPTGTNTGELFFGEGSRLTVL.

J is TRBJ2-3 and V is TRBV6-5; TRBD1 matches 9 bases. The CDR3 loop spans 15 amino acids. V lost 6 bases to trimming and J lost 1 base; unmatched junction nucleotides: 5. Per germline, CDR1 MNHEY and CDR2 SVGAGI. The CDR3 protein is CASSNRDRGTDTQYF. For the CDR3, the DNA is TGTGCCAGCAGCAACCGGGACAGGGGCACAGATACGCAGTATTTT.

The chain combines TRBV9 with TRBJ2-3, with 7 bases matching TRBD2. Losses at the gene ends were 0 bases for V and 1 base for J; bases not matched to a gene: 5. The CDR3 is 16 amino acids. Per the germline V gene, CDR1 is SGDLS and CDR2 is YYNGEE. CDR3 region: CASSVGAGMGTDTQYF. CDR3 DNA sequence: TGTGCCAGCAGCGTAGGAGCGGGGATGGGCACAGATACGCAGTATTTT.